This T cell receptor (beta chain) was recorded in a study of cytomegalovirus exposure and HLA in healthy donors. Assay: immunoSEQ multiplex PCR; the TCRdb copy retains only in-frame clones and omits some. The sample holds over 200,000 clones, about 90% seen once. V shed 3 bases and J shed 0 bases, with 6 bases lying between them. CDR3 length: 14 residues. Germline values: CDR1 MGHDK, CDR2 SYGVNS. Only a few counts were recorded for this clone. The antigen is not known. Study findings and constraints: In vitro checks showed that three CMV-associated chains really do target CMV antigens. Rarity marked most TCR sequences, yet some public TCRs occurred in many donors. The study designated fewer than 200 TCR beta chains cytomegalovirus-associated.

This chain connects TRBV25-1 to TRBJ1-5; D gene ambiguous. The TCR originated in a woman under 30 in good health and CMV-seronegative. The material sequenced was PBMCs. CDR3 loop: CASSDGYSNQPQHF. The CDR3 DNA reads TGTGCCAGCAGTGACGGTTATAGCAATCAGCCCCAGCATTTT.